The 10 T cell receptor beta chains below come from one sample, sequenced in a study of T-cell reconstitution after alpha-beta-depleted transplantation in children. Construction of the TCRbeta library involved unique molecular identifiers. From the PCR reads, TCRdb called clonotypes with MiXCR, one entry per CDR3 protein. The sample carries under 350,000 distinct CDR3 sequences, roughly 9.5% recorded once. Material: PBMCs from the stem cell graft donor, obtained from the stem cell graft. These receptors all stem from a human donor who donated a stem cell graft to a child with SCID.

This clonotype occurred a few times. The CDR3 region is CATSDQGQDFF. CDR3 in DNA: TGTGCCACCAGTGACCAGGGACAGGATTTCTTC. V gene TRBV24-1 combines with J gene TRBJ2-1; 8 bases are shared with TRBD1. Germline-derived CDR1 and CDR2 are KGHDR and SFDVKD. This CDR3 contains 11 residues. Trimming took 4 bases from V and 16 from J; bases not matched to a gene: 5.

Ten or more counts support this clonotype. CDR3 bases: TGTGCCAGCAGTTTAGTGGGCCAGCAAGGAGGCTACACCTTC. This encodes CASSLVGQQGGYTF. The gene calls are TRBV12-3 or TRBV12-4 and TRBJ1-2; D gene ambiguous. This CDR3 region has 14 residues. Trimming stripped 1 base from V and 8 bases from J, with 14 bases between.

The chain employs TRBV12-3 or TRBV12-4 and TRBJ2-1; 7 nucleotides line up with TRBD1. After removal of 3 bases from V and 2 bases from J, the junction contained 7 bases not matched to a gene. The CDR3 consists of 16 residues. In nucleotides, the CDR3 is TGTGCCAGCAGTTTCCCAGGGGGAGTAGCCTACAATGAGCAGTTCTTC. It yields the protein CASSFPGGVAYNEQFF.

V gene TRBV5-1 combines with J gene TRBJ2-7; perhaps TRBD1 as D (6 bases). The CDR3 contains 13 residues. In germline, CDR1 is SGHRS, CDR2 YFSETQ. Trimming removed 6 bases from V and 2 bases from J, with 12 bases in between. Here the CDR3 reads CASKDSQPYEQYF. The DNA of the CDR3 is TGCGCCAGCAAGGACAGCCAACCCTACGAGCAGTACTTC.

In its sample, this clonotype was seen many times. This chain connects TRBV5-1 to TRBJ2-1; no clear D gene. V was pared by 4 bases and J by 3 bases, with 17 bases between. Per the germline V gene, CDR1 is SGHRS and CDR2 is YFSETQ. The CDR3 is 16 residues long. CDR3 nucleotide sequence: TGCGCCAGCAGCGTCCTTAAGGGCCGTTACTACAATGAGCAGTTCTTC. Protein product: CASSVLKGRYYNEQFF.

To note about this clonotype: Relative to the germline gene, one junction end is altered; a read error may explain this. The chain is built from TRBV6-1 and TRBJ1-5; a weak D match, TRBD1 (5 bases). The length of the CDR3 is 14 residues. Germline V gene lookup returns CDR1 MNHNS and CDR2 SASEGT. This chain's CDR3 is CASSEPPRDQPQHF. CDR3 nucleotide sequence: TGCGCCAGCAGTGAGCCTCCCAGGGATCAGCCCCAGCATTTT.

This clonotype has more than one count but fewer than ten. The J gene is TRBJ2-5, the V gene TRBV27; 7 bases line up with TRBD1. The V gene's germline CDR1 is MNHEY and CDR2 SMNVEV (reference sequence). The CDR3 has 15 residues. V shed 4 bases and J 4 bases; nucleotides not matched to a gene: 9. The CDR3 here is CASSSTGTAVETQYF. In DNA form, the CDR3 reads TGTGCCAGCAGTTCAACCGGGACAGCTGTAGAGACCCAGTACTTC.

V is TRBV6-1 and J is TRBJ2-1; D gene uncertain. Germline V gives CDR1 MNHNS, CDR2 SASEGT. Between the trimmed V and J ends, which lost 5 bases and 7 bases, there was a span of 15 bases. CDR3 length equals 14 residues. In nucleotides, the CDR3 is TGTGCCAGCAGTCCCAGTGATCGGACGAATGAGCAGTTCTTC. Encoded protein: CASSPSDRTNEQFF.

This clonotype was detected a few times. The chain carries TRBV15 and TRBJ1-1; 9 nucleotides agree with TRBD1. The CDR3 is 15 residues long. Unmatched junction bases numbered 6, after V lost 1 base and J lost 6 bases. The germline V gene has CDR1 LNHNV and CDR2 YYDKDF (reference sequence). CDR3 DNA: TGTGCCACCAGCAGAGCCGGGACAGGGTTTTCTGAAGCTTTCTTT. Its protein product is CATSRAGTGFSEAFF.

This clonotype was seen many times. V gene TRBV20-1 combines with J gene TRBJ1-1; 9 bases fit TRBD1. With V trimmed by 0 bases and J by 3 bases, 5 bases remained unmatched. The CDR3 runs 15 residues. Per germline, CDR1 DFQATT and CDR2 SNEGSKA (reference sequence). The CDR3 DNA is TGCAGTGCTAGAGATGTGGGACAGGGAGACACTGAAGCTTTCTTT. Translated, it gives CSARDVGQGDTEAFF.